This T cell receptor (beta chain) was obtained from a study of T-cell memory formation after mild COVID-19. Study information: Clusters of TCRs were largely donor specific.

General study points: That cross-reactive memory joined was suggested by some responding clones appearing in pre-infection memory. Later expanders leaned CD4+, whereas day 15 to 85 contracting clones were balanced CD4/CD8.

The germline V and J ends were trimmed by 4 bases and 0 bases, with 12 bases remaining between them. Germline loops: CDR1 SEHNR, CDR2 FQNEAQ (reference sequence). The CDR3 extends over 15 amino acids. The authors produced TCR alpha and TCR beta cDNA libraries with sample barcodes and UMIs by 5'RACE using constant-segment primers. TCRdb recomputed calls from the 5' RACE reads with MiXCR, one row per CDR3 protein. Of hundreds of thousands of distinct CDR3 sequences in the sample, 20% were seen once. This clonotype was seen only a few times. Its antigen is unidentified. This sequence was found in a young man who had mild COVID-19 (a few samples of this study predate the infection). Cell type and time point are not known. The sequenced sample was PBMCs or a T cell subset sorted from them (not recorded which). The chain links TRBV7-9 to TRBJ1-2; the D is unclear. CDR3 amino acids: CASSSPSPTNYGYTF. The CDR3 bases are TGTGCCAGCAGCTCACCTTCCCCGACTAACTATGGCTACACCTTC.